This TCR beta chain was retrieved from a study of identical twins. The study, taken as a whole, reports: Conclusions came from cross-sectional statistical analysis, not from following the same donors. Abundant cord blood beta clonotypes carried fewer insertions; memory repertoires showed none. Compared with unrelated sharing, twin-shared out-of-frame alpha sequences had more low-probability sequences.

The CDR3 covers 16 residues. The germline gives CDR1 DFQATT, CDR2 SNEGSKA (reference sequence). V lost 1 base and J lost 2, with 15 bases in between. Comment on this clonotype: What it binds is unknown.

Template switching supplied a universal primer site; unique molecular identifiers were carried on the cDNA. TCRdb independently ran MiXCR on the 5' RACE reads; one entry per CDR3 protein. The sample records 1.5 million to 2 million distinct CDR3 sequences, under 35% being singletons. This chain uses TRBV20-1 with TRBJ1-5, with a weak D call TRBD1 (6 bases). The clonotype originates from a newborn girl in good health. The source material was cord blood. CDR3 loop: CSARGHGGAGNQPQHF. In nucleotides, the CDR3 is TGCAGTGCTAGAGGACATGGGGGCGCGGGCAATCAGCCCCAGCATTTT.